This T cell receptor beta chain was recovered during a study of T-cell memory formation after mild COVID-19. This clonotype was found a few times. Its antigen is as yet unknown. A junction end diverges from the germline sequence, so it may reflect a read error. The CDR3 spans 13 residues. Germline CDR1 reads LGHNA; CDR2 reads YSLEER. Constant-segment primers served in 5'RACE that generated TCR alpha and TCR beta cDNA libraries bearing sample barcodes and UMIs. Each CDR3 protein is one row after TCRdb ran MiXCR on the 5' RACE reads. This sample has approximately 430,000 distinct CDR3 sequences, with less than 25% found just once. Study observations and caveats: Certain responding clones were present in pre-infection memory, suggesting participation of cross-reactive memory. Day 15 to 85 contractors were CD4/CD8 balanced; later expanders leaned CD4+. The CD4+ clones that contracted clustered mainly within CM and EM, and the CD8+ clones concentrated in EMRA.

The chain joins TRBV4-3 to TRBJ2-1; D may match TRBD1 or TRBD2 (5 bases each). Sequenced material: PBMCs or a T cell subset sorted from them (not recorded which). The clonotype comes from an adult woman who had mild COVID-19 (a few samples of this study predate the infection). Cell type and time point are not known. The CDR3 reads CASSQDRGTSLCF. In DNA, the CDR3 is TGCGCCAGCAGCCAAGATCGAGGGACCTCTCTTTGTTTC.